The next 3 T cell receptor beta chains were all read from a single sample in a study of shared clonotypes between healthy human individuals (dated by TCRdb to 2020 to 2022). The library relied on the immunoSEQ multiplex PCR assay. Imported from immuneACCESS, the table was reduced by TCRdb to in-frame sequences with V and J called. These copies leave out some clones; in studies compared against another copy, an unresolved V gene accounts for under half, and the cause of the remainder is not known. In this sample the table shows some 700,000 clones, roughly 87% of which occur a single time. Of the sample, 34% falls within the top ten clones. The sequenced sample consisted of memory CD8+ T cells from PBMCs. The intended sense of this specimen's cell subset or site label: CD45RO+ cells pooled with CCR7-negative TemRA cells. Source of these receptors: a young man in good health. Some clones in this sample may be carry-over from other donors' samples.

The rearrangement joins TRBV11-1 to TRBJ2-1; the match to TRBD1 covers 9 bases. The ends lost 2 bases at V and 2 bases at J; junction bases unmatched: 1. The CDR3 sequence is 15 residues long. Germline V gene lookup returns CDR1 SGHAT and CDR2 FQDESV (reference sequence). CDR3 DNA: TGTGCCAGCAGCTTAAGGGACAGGGCCTACAATGAGCAGTTCTTC. It specifies CASSLRDRAYNEQFF.

This sequence joins TRBV11-2 and TRBJ2-2; D is unresolved. This CDR3 contains 15 residues. CDR1 is SGHAT, CDR2 FQNNGV, per germline. V shed 10 bases and J shed 4 bases, with 19 bases lying between them. CDR3 DNA: TGTGCCACCTCTTGGCCCCACGTGGGCACCGGGGAGCTGTTTTTT. Protein: CATSWPHVGTGELFF.

The chain uses TRBV7-9 and TRBJ1-3; unclear D gene. The germline V gene encodes CDR1 SEHNR and CDR2 FQNEAQ (reference sequence). This CDR3 has 12 residues. Between the trimmed V and J ends, which lost 8 bases and 8 bases, there was a span of 13 bases. CDR3 in DNA: TGTGCCAGCGTCCCACATGAAGACACCATATATTTT. As protein: CASVPHEDTIYF.